The 30 T cell receptor beta chains given below trace back to one sample, sequenced in a study of OX40 agonist ivuxolimab in advanced cancers. Here immunoSEQ multiplex PCR was the method, and the copy in TCRdb shows in-frame clones only, minus some. The table records about 66,000 clones, 85% of them present only once. This specimen was CD4+ or CD8+ T cells sorted from blood, taken in a trial of the OX40 agonist ivuxolimab. The source of these receptors is an adult with an advanced solid tumor such as melanoma, head and neck, liver or kidney cancer.

The sample holds one count of this clone. V gene TRBV6-6 combines with J gene TRBJ1-5, with D maybe TRBD1 (5 bases). Trimming took off 6 bases at V and 1 base at J, with 10 bases between the two ends. Germline CDR1 is MNHNY and CDR2 is SVGAGI (reference sequence). CDR3 size: 14 residues. The CDR3 DNA reads as TGTGCCAGCAGGGAAAGACAGAGCAATCAGCCCCAGCATTTT. Translated: CASRERQSNQPQHF.

The chain joins TRBV27 to TRBJ2-4, with 7 positions matching TRBD1. Germline V CDR1 and CDR2: MNHEY, SMNVEV (reference sequence). The CDR3 has 15 residues. V was pared by 5 bases and J by 8 bases, with 12 bases of the junction left unmatched. For the CDR3, the DNA is TGTGCCAGCAGTCGGCGAGACAGGGCTTACGACATTCAGTACTTC. This translates into CASSRRDRAYDIQYF.

CDR3 nucleotide sequence: TGTGCCATCAGTGAGTCGGTCAGTTACCAAGAGACCCAGTACTTC. Amino acids: CAISESVSYQETQYF. This rearrangement joins TRBV10-3 to TRBJ2-5; D unclear. V was trimmed by 0 bases and J by 0 bases, leaving 8 bases between them. This CDR3 comprises 15 residues. The germline gives CDR1 ENHRY, CDR2 SYGVKD.

The V gene is TRBV2, the J gene TRBJ2-3, with a weak D call TRBD2 (6 bases). Trimming took 5 bases from V and 4 from J, leaving 22 bases between them. This CDR3 comprises 17 residues. The germline CDR1 and CDR2 sequences are SNHLY and FYNNEI. The CDR3 spells CASSLIGVDGSPDTQYF. The CDR3 DNA is TGTGCCAGCAGTTTGATCGGGGTGGACGGGAGCCCAGATACGCAGTATTTT.

This clone was seen only a few times. The V call is TRBV18, the J call TRBJ1-5, with 7 nucleotides matching TRBD1. The CDR3 length is 16 residues. V shed 3 bases and J 6 bases; nucleotides not matched to a gene: 11. Germline V CDR1 and CDR2: KGHSH, LQKENI. The CDR3 DNA is TGTGCCAGCTCACCTCTGCCCGGGACAGAAGGTCAGCCCCAGCATTTT. Protein: CASSPLPGTEGQPQHF. Combining the CDR3 with reference TRBV18 and TRBJ1-5 gives the whole variable domain NAGVMQNPRHLVRRRGQEARLRCSPMKGHSHVYWYRQLPEEGLKFMVYLQKENIIDESGMPKERFSAEFPKEGPSILRIQQVVRGDSAAYFCASSPLPGTEGQPQHFGDGTRLSIL.

The V gene is TRBV5-4, the J gene TRBJ2-5, with a weak D call TRBD2 (6 bases). The V gene lost 0 bases and the J gene lost 4 bases, with 19 bases spanning the gap. Germline V gene data show CDR1 as SGHNT and CDR2 as YYREEE (reference sequence). The CDR3 sequence is 17 residues long. The CDR3 spells CASSLAGLRNSGETQYF. The CDR3 DNA reads as TGTGCCAGCAGCTTGGCGGGACTTCGAAACTCAGGAGAGACCCAGTACTTC.

CDR3 amino acids: CASSPWTDPYGYTF. CDR3 DNA: TGTGCCAGCAGCCCGTGGACGGACCCCTATGGCTACACCTTC. V is TRBV5-4 and J is TRBJ1-2, with no clear D. With 4 bases removed from V and 4 bases from J, the gap between germline ends came to 14 bases. CDR3 size: 14 residues. In germline, CDR1 is SGHNT, CDR2 YYREEE (reference sequence).

This clone has a single count. The gene calls are TRBV7-9 and TRBJ2-5; weak D call: TRBD1 (5 bases). Germline CDR1 SEHNR, CDR2 FQNEAQ (reference sequence). V lost 4 bases, J lost 2 bases, and 17 bases lay in between. The CDR3 spans 16 residues. The CDR3 protein is CASSWPQAGPQETQYF. The CDR3 DNA reads TGTGCCAGCAGCTGGCCTCAGGCAGGGCCACAAGAGACCCAGTACTTC. Based on the CDR3 plus reference TRBV7-9 and TRBJ2-5, the full variable domain is DTGVSQNPRHKITKRGQNVTFRCDPISEHNRLYWYRQTLGQGPEFLTYFQNEAQLEKSRLLSDRFSAERPKGSFSTLEIQRTEQGDSAMYLCASSWPQAGPQETQYFGPGTRLLVL.

The V call is TRBV5-4, the J call TRBJ2-3; 12 bases line up with TRBD2. Looked up from germline, CDR1 is SGHNT and CDR2 is YYREEE (reference sequence). Trimming removed 4 bases from V and 5 bases from J; junction bases left unmatched: 2. The CDR3 sequence is 14 residues long. CDR3: CASSLGLAGDTQYF. The CDR3 bases are TGTGCCAGCAGCCTGGGACTAGCGGGAGATACGCAGTATTTT.

V usage is TRBV6-6 and J usage is TRBJ2-1; 8 bases are a match to TRBD2. Germline CDR1 reads MNHNY; CDR2 reads SVGAGI (reference sequence). V lost 2 bases, J lost 4 bases, and 4 bases stayed unmatched. The CDR3 spans 15 residues. Here the CDR3 reads CASSYRRGGYNEQFF. The CDR3 bases are TGTGCCAGCAGTTACCGACGGGGGGGATACAATGAGCAGTTCTTC.

The chain recombines TRBV13 with TRBJ2-7; 10 bases fit TRBD1. Losses at the gene ends were 5 bases for V and 3 bases for J; bases not matched to a gene: 7. CDR1 is PRHDT, CDR2 FYEKMQ, per germline (reference sequence). The length of the CDR3 is 15 residues. The CDR3 coding sequence is TGTGCCAGCAGCACCCCGGGACAGGGGCACTACGAGCAGTACTTC. It yields the protein CASSTPGQGHYEQYF. Looking up the rest from reference TRBV13 and TRBJ2-7 gives the full variable domain: AAGVIQSPRHLIKEKRETATLKCYPIPRHDTVYWYQQGPGQDPQFLISFYEKMQSDKGSIPDRFSAQQFSDYHSELNMSSLELGDSALYFCASSTPGQGHYEQYFGPGTRLTVT.

The V call is TRBV28, the J call TRBJ2-5; D unresolved. The CDR3 totals 11 residues. The ends were cut back, 6 bases at V and 2 bases at J, with 4 bases in the middle. Germline loops: CDR1 MDHEN, CDR2 SYDVKM. CDR3 residues: CASRTQETQYF. The CDR3 nucleotides are TGTGCCAGCAGGACTCAAGAGACCCAGTACTTC.

V gene TRBV2 combines with J gene TRBJ1-1; D is unclear. Germline V gives CDR1 SNHLY, CDR2 FYNNEI. The CDR3 sequence is 13 residues long. The V gene lost 4 bases and the J gene lost 0 bases, with 6 bases spanning the gap. The CDR3 region is CASSADLNTEAFF. The CDR3 nucleotides are TGTGCCAGCAGTGCGGACTTGAACACTGAAGCTTTCTTT.

The chain uses TRBV4-2 and TRBJ1-3; D ambiguous. Between the trimmed V and J ends, which lost 4 bases and 3 bases, there was a span of 7 bases. Germline CDR1 and CDR2: LGHNA and YNFKEQ. This CDR3 spans 13 amino acids. CDR3: CASSPSGGNTIYF. Written as DNA, the CDR3 is TGTGCCAGCAGCCCGTCGGGTGGAAACACCATATATTTT.

This chain connects TRBV19 to TRBJ2-7; TRBD1 matches 8 bases. Per germline, CDR1 LNHDA and CDR2 SQIVND (reference sequence). CDR3 size: 15 residues. The trim removed 5 bases at V and 1 base at J, leaving 7 bases unmatched. The CDR3 protein is CASSFRDRTSYEQYF. The CDR3 DNA is TGTGCCAGTAGTTTCCGGGACAGGACTTCCTACGAGCAGTACTTC.

This chain links TRBV28 with TRBJ2-7; no clear D gene. This CDR3 is 12 amino acids long. CDR1 MDHEN and CDR2 SYDVKM come from the germline V gene. Trimming shortened V by 2 bases and J by 3 bases, and 5 bases separated the two germline ends. CDR3 nucleotide sequence: TGTGCCAGCAGTTTAACCAGCTACGAGCAGTACTTC. Translation: CASSLTSYEQYF.

This clone has only one observation. This rearrangement joins TRBV6-6 to TRBJ2-7; D is perhaps TRBD1 (5 bases). There are 11 residues in the CDR3. Trimming pared 9 bases from V and 3 bases from J, leaving 9 bases between. Germline loops: CDR1 MNHNY, CDR2 SVGAGI (reference sequence). The CDR3 region has the DNA TGTGCCAGTTCAGGGTACTACGAGCAGTACTTC. It yields the protein CASSGYYEQYF.

The chain recombines TRBV28 with TRBJ1-2; D is perhaps TRBD1 (5 bases). The V gene lost 5 bases and the J gene lost 7 bases, with 20 bases spanning the gap. The germline V gene encodes CDR1 MDHEN and CDR2 SYDVKM. CDR3 size: 15 residues. This CDR3 reads CASSPSGTPRGGYTF. In DNA, the CDR3 is TGTGCCAGCAGTCCCTCAGGGACGCCAAGGGGTGGCTACACCTTC.

The rearrangement links TRBV5-5 to TRBJ2-7, with TRBD1 matching 10 bases. With 1 base clipped from V and 7 bases from J, the junction kept 8 bases outside the gene matches. This CDR3 has 15 amino acids. Germline V gene data show CDR1 as SGHKS and CDR2 as YYEKEE (reference sequence). CDR3 protein: CASSLLGQGYWEQYF. The DNA for the CDR3 is TGTGCCAGCAGCTTGTTGGGACAGGGGTACTGGGAGCAGTACTTC.

The chain has TRBV7-9 and TRBJ1-4; D uncertain. The V end lost 5 bases, the J end lost 1 base, and 11 bases lay between the germline ends. The CDR3 has 15 residues. CDR1 SEHNR and CDR2 FQNEAQ come from the germline V gene (reference sequence). The CDR3 reads CASSGSDLTNEKLFF. Here the CDR3 DNA reads TGTGCCAGCAGCGGCAGCGACCTAACTAATGAAAAACTGTTTTTT.

The gene calls are TRBV18 and TRBJ2-6; D call uncertain. V lost 0 bases to trimming and J lost 7 bases, with 10 bases between them. The CDR3 is made up of 15 amino acids. The germline gives CDR1 KGHSH, CDR2 LQKENI. CDR3 nucleotide sequence: TGTGCCAGCTCACCACCGGGGTCAAGCGCCAACGTCCTGACTTTC. This sequence encodes CASSPPGSSANVLTF.

The rearrangement joins TRBV10-3 to TRBJ1-2; TRBD1 aligns across 7 bases. The junction had 5 bases not matched to a gene; V was cut back by 5 bases and J by 8 bases. The germline V gene encodes CDR1 ENHRY and CDR2 SYGVKD. The CDR3 covers 12 residues. The CDR3 bases are TGTGCCATCAGTCAACAGGGGTACGGCTACACCTTC. Translated, it gives CAISQQGYGYTF.

This clone was counted between two and nine times. The chain has TRBV30 and TRBJ1-2; TRBD1 matches at 9 bases. The CDR3 is 13 residues long. V dropped 4 bases and J dropped 6; count of bases not matched to a gene: 6. CDR1 and CDR2 from the germline V gene are GTSNPN and SVGIG (reference sequence). CDR3 sequence: CAWIRQGENGYTF. DNA of the CDR3: TGTGCCTGGATCCGACAGGGGGAGAATGGCTACACCTTC. Full variable domain (remainder filled in from reference TRBV30 and TRBJ1-2): SQTIHQWPATLVQPVGSPLSLECTVEGTSNPNLYWYRQAAGRGLQLLFYSVGIGQISSEVPQNLSASRPQDRQFILSSKKLLLSDSGFYLCAWIRQGENGYTFGSGTRLTVV.

This chain links TRBV29-1 with TRBJ1-2, with a possible D match to TRBD1 (6 bases). This CDR3 is built from 13 residues. V gave up 7 bases and J gave up 7 bases, with 19 bases separating them. Germline CDR1 reads SQVTM; CDR2 reads ANQGSEA. In DNA form, the CDR3 reads TGCAGCGCACGGACAGATGGGGTTCTTGGCTACACCTTC. Residues: CSARTDGVLGYTF.

The rearrangement uses TRBV5-1 and TRBJ2-1; 15 bases line up with TRBD2. This CDR3 region has 18 residues. CDR1 is SGHRS and CDR2 is YFSETQ in the germline V gene. Trimming took 4 bases from V and 3 from J; bases not matched to a gene: 8. In nucleotides, the CDR3 is TGCGCCAGCAGCCCCACTGGACTAGCGGGGGGGCACTACAATGAGCAGTTCTTC. The encoded protein is CASSPTGLAGGHYNEQFF.

The gene calls are TRBV2 and TRBJ1-1; the D is unclear. Germline CDR1 SNHLY, CDR2 FYNNEI. V gave up 8 bases and J gave up 0 bases, with 13 bases separating them. The CDR3 length is 14 residues. CDR3 coding DNA: TGTGCCAGCCGATCCCCTGCGGTGAACACTGAAGCTTTCTTT. Amino acids: CASRSPAVNTEAFF.

The chain carries TRBV5-8 and TRBJ1-4; D is unclear. The germline CDR1 and CDR2 sequences are SGHTS and YDEGEE. The CDR3 runs to 14 residues. V was clipped by 6 bases and J by 5 bases, with 14 bases between them. The CDR3 spells CASNPPGRNEKLFF. CDR3 sequence (DNA): TGTGCCAGCAACCCACCCGGACGGAATGAAAAACTGTTTTTT.

V and J are TRBV28 and TRBJ2-2; D might be TRBD2 (5 bases). Germline V gene data show CDR1 as MDHEN and CDR2 as SYDVKM. This CDR3 has 15 amino acids. V gave up 9 bases and J gave up 1 base, with 15 bases separating them. This chain's CDR3 is CASWAPGGNTGELFF. The CDR3 nucleotides read TGTGCCAGTTGGGCCCCTGGAGGGAACACCGGGGAGCTGTTTTTT.

This rearrangement joins TRBV11-2 to TRBJ1-1; 7 bases are a match to TRBD1. V shed 1 base and J 1 base; nucleotides not matched to a gene: 3. CDR3 length: 15 amino acids. Germline CDR1 reads SGHAT; CDR2 reads FQNNGV. The chain's CDR3 is CASSLGQGGNTEAFF. CDR3 DNA sequence: TGTGCCAGCAGCTTAGGGCAGGGGGGGAACACTGAAGCTTTCTTT.

The chain couples TRBV5-4 to TRBJ1-2; the D gene is possibly TRBD1 (6 bases). The germline V gene encodes CDR1 SGHNT and CDR2 YYREEE (reference sequence). Trimming removed 0 bases at V and 8 bases at J, with 14 bases between. The CDR3 spans 14 residues. The CDR3: CASSLEGGAWGYTF. CDR3 nucleotide sequence: TGTGCCAGCAGCTTGGAGGGGGGCGCATGGGGCTACACCTTC.